The next 15 T cell receptor beta chains were all read from a single sample in a study of T cell changes during pregnancy in multiple sclerosis. Method: immunoSEQ multiplex PCR; TCRdb's copy keeps in-frame clones and lacks some. The sample records fewer than 90,000 clones, about 93% being singletons. The sample in question was peripheral blood, obtained in the third trimester of pregnancy. The receptors stem from a female donor in good health, enrolled as a control in a pregnancy study.

The V and J genes are TRBV10-3 and TRBJ2-5; tentative D call: TRBD1 (6 bases). With 4 bases removed from V and 2 bases from J, the gap between germline ends came to 11 bases. This CDR3 is built from 14 residues. CDR1 ENHRY and CDR2 SYGVKD come from the germline V gene. The CDR3 loop is CAISVKQGQETQYF. The DNA for the CDR3 is TGTGCCATCAGTGTAAAACAGGGTCAAGAGACCCAGTACTTC.

V gene TRBV7-6 combines with J gene TRBJ2-7, with 9 bases aligning to TRBD2. Germline CDR1 reads SGHVS; CDR2 reads FNYEAQ. Trimming took 2 bases from V and 4 from J; bases not matched to a gene: 3. This CDR3 contains 14 residues. Here the CDR3 DNA reads TGTGCCAGCAGCTTACCCGCGGGAGGGTACGAGCAGTACTTC. This gives the protein CASSLPAGGYEQYF.

The rearrangement joins TRBV13 to TRBJ2-1; D call uncertain. This CDR3 is 13 amino acids long. Trimming removed 5 bases from V and 9 bases from J, with 14 bases in between. CDR1 and CDR2 (germline): PRHDT, FYEKMQ (reference sequence). CDR3 sequence: CASSPVEAAEQFF. The CDR3 nucleotides are TGTGCCAGCAGCCCCGTAGAGGCGGCTGAGCAGTTCTTC.

The chain carries TRBV9 and TRBJ1-2; D possibly corresponds to TRBD1 (6 bases). CDR3 length: 14 residues. The V end lost 3 bases, the J end lost 6 bases, and 15 bases lay between the germline ends. The germline V gene has CDR1 SGDLS and CDR2 YYNGEE. The CDR3 sequence: CASSEPTGRDGYTF. The CDR3 nucleotides are TGTGCCAGCAGCGAACCTACAGGGCGGGATGGCTACACCTTC.

V usage is TRBV30 and J usage is TRBJ1-5, with D possibly matching TRBD1 (6 bases). Trimming took 5 bases from V and 5 from J, leaving 16 bases between them. Germline loops: CDR1 GTSNPN, CDR2 SVGIG (reference sequence). The CDR3 extends over 14 amino acids. Here the CDR3 reads CAWGTRQADQPQHF. The CDR3 bases are TGTGCCTGGGGGACGCGACAGGCGGATCAGCCCCAGCATTTT.

V usage is TRBV7-9 and J usage is TRBJ1-2; D is unresolved. Germline V CDR1 and CDR2: SEHNR, FQNEAQ (reference sequence). The CDR3 length is 13 residues. V lost 1 base, J lost 2 bases, and 5 bases lay in between. The CDR3 nucleotides are TGTGCCAGCAGCTTAGACACGAACTATGGCTACACCTTC. Translation gives CASSLDTNYGYTF.

The count of this clone is one. V usage is TRBV28 and J usage is TRBJ2-2, with 9 positions matching TRBD1. The V gene's germline CDR1 is MDHEN and CDR2 SYDVKM. With 7 bases clipped from V and 2 bases from J, the junction kept 11 bases outside the gene matches. This CDR3 has 17 amino acids. The CDR3 spells CASNGAGTGLNTGELFF. In nucleotides, the CDR3 is TGTGCCAGCAACGGCGCCGGGACAGGGCTAAACACCGGGGAGCTGTTTTTT.

This chain links TRBV4-1 with TRBJ1-5, with D possibly TRBD1 on 6 matching bases. Looked up from germline, CDR1 is MGHRA and CDR2 is YSYEKL. The CDR3 consists of 15 residues. Trimming took 4 bases from V and 3 from J, leaving 13 bases between them. CDR3 residues: CASSRRTENNQPQHF. In DNA, the CDR3 is TGCGCCAGCAGCCGGCGGACAGAGAACAATCAGCCCCAGCATTTT.

To note about this clone: Other DNA sequences in the same sample also yield this CDR3. This chain joins TRBV27 and TRBJ2-1; 11 bases align to TRBD2. The CDR3 length is 15 residues. Per the germline V gene, CDR1 is MNHEY and CDR2 is SMNVEV (reference sequence). The V gene end was trimmed by 5 bases and the J gene end by 7 bases; junction bases not matched to a gene: 7. CDR3 in DNA: TGTGCCAGCAGTCCAGGGACTAGCGGTACTAATGAGCAGTTCTTC. This sequence encodes CASSPGTSGTNEQFF.

This chain connects TRBV4-1 to TRBJ1-1, with D perhaps TRBD1 (6 bases). CDR3 length: 14 amino acids. Germline loops: CDR1 MGHRA, CDR2 YSYEKL. Trimming stripped 5 bases from V and 4 bases from J, with 14 bases between. The CDR3 bases are TGCGCCAGCAGCAGCATCAGGGGTTCCACTGAAGCTTTCTTT. This sequence encodes CASSSIRGSTEAFF.

Only one count was recorded for this clone. This sequence joins TRBV27 and TRBJ2-1; the match to TRBD2 covers 7 bases. The J segment lost 4 bases and the V segment lost 3 bases, leaving 9 bases of the junction unmatched. The CDR3 has 16 residues. Germline lookup yields CDR1 MNHEY and CDR2 SMNVEV (reference sequence). CDR3 nucleotide sequence: TGTGCCAGCAGTTTTGTGCCCAGCGGGGAATACAATGAGCAGTTCTTC. This sequence encodes CASSFVPSGEYNEQFF.

The chain carries TRBV6-5 and TRBJ1-1, with D perhaps TRBD1 (6 bases). Germline CDR1 reads MNHEY; CDR2 reads SVGAGI. The CDR3 runs to 13 residues. V lost 6 bases to trimming and J lost 11 bases, with 19 bases between them. For the CDR3, the DNA is TGTGCCAGCAGCCACCAAGGGGGGGTGGACGCTTTCTTT. It encodes CASSHQGGVDAFF.

The chain couples TRBV5-7 to TRBJ2-3, with D possibly TRBD2 on 5 matching bases. TRBV5-7 is an ORF, and what it does is uncertain. The CDR3 totals 15 residues. Trimming stripped 4 bases from V and 2 bases from J, with 14 bases between. DNA for the CDR3: TGTGCCAGCAGCAGGAGTGCGGGTACCACAGATACGCAGTATTTT. This sequence encodes CASSRSAGTTDTQYF.

The chain uses TRBV19 and TRBJ2-1, with TRBD2 identical over 7 bases. CDR3 length: 15 amino acids. The V segment lost 5 bases and the J segment 9 bases; nucleotides outside the gene matches: 13. The germline CDR1 and CDR2 sequences are LNHDA and SQIVND (reference sequence). The CDR3 nucleotides are TGTGCCAGTAGTCTCGGGAGGCGGTGGCTCGGTGAGCAGTTCTTC. Its translation: CASSLGRRWLGEQFF.

The V and J genes are TRBV27 and TRBJ2-1; no definite D call. Trimming shortened V by 3 bases and J by 8 bases, and 14 bases separated the two germline ends. This CDR3 is 14 amino acids long. CDR1 and CDR2 (germline): MNHEY, SMNVEV (reference sequence). The DNA of the CDR3 is TGTGCCAGCAGTTTTCGACTCAATGGCGATGAGCAGTTCTTC. It translates to CASSFRLNGDEQFF.